This is a list of T cell receptor beta chains from one sample in a study of regulatory T cells in long-lasting Graves disease. TCRdb ran MiXCR on the multiplex PCR reads and lists one entry per CDR3 protein. Of a few hundred thousand distinct CDR3 sequences in the sample, roughly 23% were seen once. Specimen: peripheral blood mononuclear cells (PBMCs), collected when the disease was refractory, from a patient treated with antithyroid drugs. Receptors originate from a female donor with Graves disease. The CDR3 runs from the conserved cysteine through the conserved F or W. Each record gives: D gene, V gene, CDR3 length, J gene, clone size, CDR3 protein, CDR3 DNA. A D gene is named only where the DNA matches it firmly. The size of a clone is reported for some rows only, either as once, few or many, or as a class for expanded clones.

D gene: .; V gene: TRBV7-8; CDR3 length: 15; J gene: TRBJ2-3; clone size: .; CDR3 protein: CASSLGGGLLDTQYF; CDR3 DNA: TGTGCCAGCAGCTTAGGTGGCGGGCTATTGGATACGCAGTATTTT
D gene: TRBD1; V gene: TRBV6-5; CDR3 length: 15; J gene: TRBJ1-2; clone size: many; CDR3 protein: CASSYSGTGNYGYTF; CDR3 DNA: TGTGCCAGCAGTTACAGCGGGACAGGCAACTATGGCTACACCTTC
D gene: TRBD2; V gene: TRBV6-2/TRBV6-3; CDR3 length: 15; J gene: TRBJ2-4; clone size: many; CDR3 protein: CASTKNKAGDNIQYF; CDR3 DNA: TGTGCCAGCACCAAGAATAAAGCGGGAGACAACATTCAGTACTTC
D gene: .; V gene: TRBV6-5; CDR3 length: 17; J gene: TRBJ1-1; clone size: .; CDR3 protein: CASSYMYDLTKNTEAFF; CDR3 DNA: TGTGCCAGCAGTTATATGTACGATTTAACTAAGAACACTGAAGCTTTCTTT
D gene: .; V gene: TRBV15; CDR3 length: 12; J gene: TRBJ2-5; clone size: .; CDR3 protein: CATSHAGETQYF; CDR3 DNA: TGTGCCACCAGCCACGCCGGGGAGACCCAGTACTTC
D gene: .; V gene: TRBV7-2; CDR3 length: 13; J gene: TRBJ2-7; clone size: .; CDR3 protein: CASSSAPSYEQYF; CDR3 DNA: TGTGCCAGCAGCTCCGCCCCCTCCTACGAGCAGTACTTC
D gene: .; V gene: TRBV7-2; CDR3 length: 17; J gene: TRBJ2-3; clone size: .; CDR3 protein: CANSYPLSVESTDTQYF; CDR3 DNA: TGTGCCAACAGCTATCCCCTCAGCGTGGAAAGCACAGATACGCAGTATTTT
D gene: .; V gene: TRBV19; CDR3 length: 12; J gene: TRBJ2-3; clone size: .; CDR3 protein: CASSKWTDTQYF; CDR3 DNA: TGTGCCAGTAGTAAGTGGACAGATACGCAGTATTTT
D gene: .; V gene: TRBV11-2; CDR3 length: 16; J gene: TRBJ2-1; clone size: .; CDR3 protein: CASSAETRSSYNEQFF; CDR3 DNA: TGTGCCAGCAGCGCCGAGACTAGGAGCTCCTACAATGAGCAGTTCTTC
D gene: .; V gene: TRBV20-1; CDR3 length: 13; J gene: TRBJ2-7; clone size: many; CDR3 protein: CSAMAGSSYEQYF; CDR3 DNA: TGCAGTGCTATGGCAGGGAGCTCCTACGAGCAGTACTTC
D gene: TRBD2; V gene: TRBV9; CDR3 length: 21; J gene: TRBJ2-2; clone size: few; CDR3 protein: CASSPAASGRIEHPASGELFF; CDR3 DNA: TGTGCCAGCAGCCCGGCGGCTAGCGGGAGAATAGAGCATCCCGCATCCGGGGAGCTGTTTTTT
D gene: .; V gene: TRBV11-1; CDR3 length: 15; J gene: TRBJ2-2; clone size: few; CDR3 protein: CASSLLKRAAGELFF; CDR3 DNA: TGTGCCAGCAGCTTACTGAAGAGGGCTGCAGGGGAGCTGTTTTTT
D gene: TRBD1; V gene: TRBV11-3; CDR3 length: 13; J gene: TRBJ2-1; clone size: .; CDR3 protein: CASSSPTGIEQFF; CDR3 DNA: TGTGCCAGCAGCTCACCGACAGGGATTGAGCAGTTCTTC
D gene: .; V gene: TRBV28; CDR3 length: 16; J gene: TRBJ1-6; clone size: many; CDR3 protein: CASRYTGSSYNSPLHF; CDR3 DNA: TGTGCCAGCAGATACACCGGGAGCTCCTATAATTCACCCCTCCACTTT
D gene: .; V gene: TRBV12-3/TRBV12-4; CDR3 length: 14; J gene: TRBJ2-5; clone size: many; CDR3 protein: CASSFKGGKETQYF; CDR3 DNA: TGTGCCAGCAGTTTTAAGGGCGGAAAAGAGACCCAGTACTTC
D gene: .; V gene: TRBV10-2; CDR3 length: 13; J gene: TRBJ1-1; clone size: once; CDR3 protein: CASNTGGNTEAFF; CDR3 DNA: TGCGCCAGCAACACGGGTGGTAACACTGAAGCTTTCTTT
D gene: .; V gene: TRBV7-9; CDR3 length: 16; J gene: TRBJ1-2; clone size: few; CDR3 protein: CASSFLTPRDDYGYTF; CDR3 DNA: TGTGCCAGCAGCTTTCTCACCCCAAGGGACGACTATGGCTACACCTTC
D gene: TRBD2; V gene: TRBV7-9; CDR3 length: 15; J gene: TRBJ2-5; clone size: many; CDR3 protein: CASSNLLATLETQYF; CDR3 DNA: TGTGCCAGCAGCAATTTACTAGCGACTTTAGAGACCCAGTACTTC
D gene: TRBD1; V gene: TRBV3-1; CDR3 length: 17; J gene: TRBJ2-5; clone size: .; CDR3 protein: CASSQVPGTGRQETQYF; CDR3 DNA: TGTGCCAGCAGCCAAGTACCCGGGACAGGGCGGCAAGAGACCCAGTACTTC
D gene: TRBD1; V gene: TRBV7-3; CDR3 length: 15; J gene: TRBJ2-1; clone size: .; CDR3 protein: CASSADRGPYNEQFF; CDR3 DNA: TGTGCCAGCAGCGCGGACAGGGGACCCTACAATGAGCAGTTCTTC
D gene: TRBD1; V gene: TRBV20-1; CDR3 length: 13; J gene: TRBJ1-1; clone size: many; CDR3 protein: CSARTGENTEAFF; CDR3 DNA: TGCAGTGCTAGAACAGGGGAGAACACTGAAGCTTTCTTT
D gene: TRBD2; V gene: TRBV7-2; CDR3 length: 14; J gene: TRBJ2-3; clone size: .; CDR3 protein: CASSLTSGAHTQYF; CDR3 DNA: TGTGCCAGCAGCTTAACTAGCGGAGCCCATACGCAGTATTTT
D gene: .; V gene: TRBV18; CDR3 length: 16; J gene: TRBJ2-1; clone size: .; CDR3 protein: CASSPQRVSSYNEQFF; CDR3 DNA: TGTGCCAGCTCGCCGCAAAGAGTATCCTCCTACAATGAGCAGTTCTTC